This T cell receptor beta chain is drawn from a study of PD-1 blockade in classical Hodgkin lymphoma. Findings and limits, study-wide: Newly diagnosed and completely responding patients shared comparable baseline diversity. Baseline TCR diversity was reportedly lower in newly diagnosed patients than healthy donors.

The repertoire was sequenced with immunoSEQ multiplex PCR; TCRdb's copy has only in-frame clones and lacks some. The sample lists over 6,500 clones; about 84% were seen once. The CDR3 covers 11 residues. Germline CDR1 is SGHRS and CDR2 is YFSETQ. With 0 bases removed from V and 11 bases from J, the gap between germline ends came to 3 bases. The time point was: cycle 4 day 1 (C4D1), after less than 7 weeks of nivolumab. All patients relapsed after autologous stem cell transplantation, and brentuximab vedotin exposure varied. In regard to this clone: The antigen is not known.

The chain recombines TRBV5-1 with TRBJ1-6; D ambiguous. The specimen comprised peripheral blood mononuclear cells (PBMCs), sampled before the fourth cycle of nivolumab. This receptor was obtained from a human donor with classical Hodgkin lymphoma. The CDR3 loop is CASSLVAPLHF. CDR3 DNA sequence: TGCGCCAGCAGCTTGGTAGCACCCCTCCACTTT.